This T cell receptor (beta chain) was observed in a study of graft-versus-host responses after intestinal transplantation. Study results and limitations: Where graft-donor T cell macrochimerism was present, patients had high graft-versus-host to host-versus-graft clonal ratios in allografts. GvH clonotypes were identified within recipient marrow, with a subset emerging first in ileum or blood.

Sequencing was performed with immunoSEQ multiplex PCR; in TCRdb, only in-frame clones are kept and a portion is missing. The table has tens of thousands of clones, 90% to 95% seen once. Comment on this clone: Its target is unknown.

V lost 5 bases, J lost 2 bases, and 8 bases lay in between. Germline values: CDR1 MNHNY, CDR2 SVGAGI (reference sequence). The CDR3 contains 13 residues. The chain joins TRBV6-6 to TRBJ2-3; D gene uncertain. The material was unstimulated CD4+ T cells sorted from spleen or lymph node cells, obtained before intestinal transplant. This TCR was sampled from a human donor who received an intestinal transplant. CDR3 sequence reads: CASSGTYTDTQYF. The CDR3 DNA follows: TGTGCCAGCAGTGGCACGTACACAGATACGCAGTATTTT.